This is a list of T cell receptor beta chains from one sample in a study of control samples from healthy donors and cancer patients. TCRdb's copy holds only in-frame clones and misses some; the assay was immunoSEQ multiplex PCR. Of about 86,000 clones listed, 85% to 90% were seen once; the top ten hold 9.5% to 10%. The sequenced sample consisted of PBMCs. The source of these receptors is a woman between 45 and 65 years old with colorectal cancer. Both conserved end residues are trimmed from each CDR3. Size tells how often a clone was seen (once, few, many) or the class of an expanded clone, and some rows leave it out.

CDR3 length,J gene,clone size,V gene,CDR3 protein
11,TRBJ1-2,.,TRBV7-8,ASSLTSGDGYT
11,TRBJ1-2,.,TRBV2,ASRPDGLPGYT
9,TRBJ1-3,.,TRBV5-6,ASTSGNTIY
14,TRBJ2-1,few,TRBV5-1,ASSPWTSGNYNEQF
12,TRBJ1-6,.,TRBV9,ASSVDAQDSPLH
16,TRBJ2-6,.,TRBV28,ASSSGQGAFTGANVLT
13,TRBJ2-1,.,TRBV3-1/TRBV3-2,ASSPTRDSYNEQF
14,TRBJ2-3,.,TRBV5-1,ASSLFGDRATDTQY
11,TRBJ1-1,.,TRBV9,ASSVEANTEAF
13,TRBJ2-2,.,TRBV27,ASSTQTGGSGELF
15,TRBJ1-5,.,TRBV7-8,ASSSGATGLSNQPQH
13,TRBJ2-2,once,TRBV6-2/TRBV6-3,ASSRRGGRTRELF
12,TRBJ2-1,.,TRBV10-3,AITGTGHYNEQF
9,TRBJ1-2,.,TRBV29-1,SVEQGGGYT
13,TRBJ1-5,.,TRBV5-1,ASSLGPGHEQPQH
12,TRBJ1-1,.,TRBV6-6,ASRWTGKDTEAF
15,TRBJ2-2,few,TRBV15,ATSRDGGSGRSGELF
11,TRBJ1-1,once,TRBV7-6,ASSLGMDTEAF
13,TRBJ1-2,.,TRBV9,ASSVAGHLNYGYT
13,TRBJ1-2,once,TRBV24-1,ATSDSGTANYGYT
12,TRBJ1-1,.,TRBV5-8,ASSAQGARTEAF
11,TRBJ1-2,.,TRBV6-5,ASSGQTNYGYT
9,TRBJ1-2,.,TRBV6-5,ASRATDGYT